This T cell receptor (beta chain) was documented in a study of T cells in localized non-small cell lung cancer. Study results and caveats: Higher adjacent-lung clonality was associated with shorter survival. Uninvolved adjacent lung, not tumor, had the highest T cell clonality. Because researchers sequenced only one region of the tumor, heterogeneity is still possible.

Assay: immunoSEQ multiplex PCR; the TCRdb copy retains only in-frame clones and omits some. The repertoire holds around 83,000 clones, with around three quarters as singletons. V was clipped by 3 bases and J by 5 bases; unmatched bases: 6. Germline V lookup: CDR1 KGHSH, CDR2 LQKENI. CDR3 length: 14 amino acids. A note on this clone: The target antigen is unknown.

This chain uses TRBV18 with TRBJ2-7; 8 bases match TRBD2. The sequence was collected from a man aged 40 to 70 with stage II squamous cell lung carcinoma. The source was PBMCs, collected before any cancer treatment. DNA for the CDR3: TGTGCCAGCTCACCGGGACTAGAGAGGAACGAGCAGTACTTC. Amino acid sequence: CASSPGLERNEQYF.